This paragraph covers one T cell receptor (beta chain) sequence. This record belongs to a study of blood T cell repertoires in COVID-19. Trimming at V came to 5 bases and at J to 8 bases, leaving 5 bases not matched to a gene. Germline V CDR1 and CDR2: SGHAT, FQNNGV. The CDR3 has 15 residues. Method: immunoSEQ multiplex PCR; TCRdb's copy keeps in-frame clones and lacks some. The sample yields 90,000 to 100,000 clones, under 85% seen once. This TCR derives from a human donor in a cohort sampled during active COVID-19. The chain combines TRBV11-2 with TRBJ2-1, with 14 bases lining up with TRBD2. The sequenced material came from peripheral blood. The CDR3 loop reads CASSRGLAGGDEQFF. The DNA for the CDR3 is TGTGCCAGCAGCCGCGGACTAGCGGGAGGTGATGAGCAGTTCTTC.